This T cell receptor (beta chain) was recovered during a study of T-cell reconstitution after alpha-beta-depleted transplantation in children. Unique molecular identifiers were used in preparing the TCRbeta library. MiXCR was run by TCRdb on the PCR reads, yielding one entry per CDR3 protein. The table records hundreds of thousands of distinct CDR3 sequences, 18% of them present only once. The germline V gene encodes CDR1 SGHRS and CDR2 YFSETQ. The CDR3 length is 14 residues. The ends lost 7 bases at V and 4 bases at J; junction bases unmatched: 6. This TCR was sampled from a human donor who donated a stem cell graft to a child with acute lymphoblastic leukemia. Material: PBMCs from the stem cell graft donor, obtained from the stem cell graft. V and J are TRBV5-1 and TRBJ2-2; 8 bases line up with TRBD2. The CDR3 spells CASPPGRVTGELFF. The CDR3 DNA reads as TGCGCCAGCCCTCCCGGGAGGGTCACCGGGGAGCTGTTTTTT.